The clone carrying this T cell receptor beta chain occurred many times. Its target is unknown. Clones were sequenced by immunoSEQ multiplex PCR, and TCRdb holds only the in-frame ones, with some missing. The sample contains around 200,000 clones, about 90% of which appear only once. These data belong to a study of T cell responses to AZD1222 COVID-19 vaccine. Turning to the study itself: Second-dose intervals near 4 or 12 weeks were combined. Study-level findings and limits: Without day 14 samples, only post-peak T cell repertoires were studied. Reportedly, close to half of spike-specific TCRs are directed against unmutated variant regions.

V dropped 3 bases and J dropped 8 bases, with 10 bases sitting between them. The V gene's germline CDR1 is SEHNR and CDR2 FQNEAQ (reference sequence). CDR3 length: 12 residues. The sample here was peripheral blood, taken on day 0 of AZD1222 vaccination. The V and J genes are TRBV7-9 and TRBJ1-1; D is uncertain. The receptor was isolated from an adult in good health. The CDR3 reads CASSFNLQEAFF. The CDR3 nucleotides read TGTGCCAGCAGCTTCAATCTCCAGGAAGCTTTCTTT.